This is a list of T cell receptor beta chains from one sample in a study of blood T cell repertoires in COVID-19. The table came from immunoSEQ multiplex PCR; TCRdb's copy has only in-frame clones and leaves some out. The top ten clones hold about 17% of a sample with 15,000 to 20,000 clones, around 84% of them seen once. Material for sequencing was peripheral blood. The receptors come from a human donor with active COVID-19. The donor label of this sample is uncertain. The CDR3 runs from the conserved cysteine through the conserved F or W. The order of the fields is clone size, J gene, D gene, V gene, CDR3 DNA, CDR3 protein. A D gene is named only where the DNA matches it firmly. Size is stated for part of the rows, as once, few or many counts, or as a class when the clone is expanded.

-	TRBJ1-2	TRBD1	TRBV4-2	TGTGCCAGCAGCCATCCACCGGGACAGGGAACTAGTGGCTACACCTTC	CASSHPPGQGTSGYTF
-	TRBJ1-4	-	TRBV6-5	TGTGCCAGCAGCCCCCGACGCGGAACTAATGAAAAACTGTTTTTT	CASSPRRGTNEKLFF
-	TRBJ2-3	TRBD2	TRBV10-3	TGTGCCACACAGGCCGGGGGGGCCAGCGATACGCAGTATTTT	CATQAGGASDTQYF
-	TRBJ2-7	TRBD1	TRBV28	TGTGCCAGCAGTTCAGGGGGTAACTTCTACGAGCAGTACTTC	CASSSGGNFYEQYF
-	TRBJ2-3	-	TRBV9	TGTGCCAGCAGCTCATCTGACGGGGGAAATACGCAGTATTTT	CASSSSDGGNTQYF
-	TRBJ1-3	TRBD1	TRBV4-2	TGTGCCAGCAGCCACACATTGGGGGACAGGGGTCGTGGTCGTGGAAACACCATATATTTT	CASSHTLGDRGRGRGNTIYF
-	TRBJ2-5	-	TRBV12-3/TRBV12-4	TGTGCCAGCAGTTTTGGCGAGACCCAGTACTTC	CASSFGETQYF
-	TRBJ1-1	-	TRBV28	TGTGCCAGCAGTGCGGGACTCCTGAACACTGAAGCTTTCTTT	CASSAGLLNTEAFF
-	TRBJ2-5	-	TRBV11-2	TGTGCCAGCAGCCCTGGTACGGGCCAAGAGACCCAGTACTTC	CASSPGTGQETQYF
-	TRBJ1-6	-	TRBV4-1	TGCGCCAGCAGCCAAGAATGGGGAGACAAGCACTCACCCCTCCACTTT	CASSQEWGDKHSPLHF
-	TRBJ1-2	-	TRBV19	TGTGCCAGTAGTTCAGGACAGCCATCCTTCCTTCACTATGGCTACACCTTC	CASSSGQPSFLHYGYTF
-	TRBJ2-7	-	TRBV3-1/TRBV3-2	TGTGCCAGCAGCCAAGATCCCGGGGAGCAGTACTTC	CASSQDPGEQYF
-	TRBJ1-2	TRBD1	TRBV7-9	TGTGCCAGCAGCTTTGGACAGGCATATGGCTACACCTTC	CASSFGQAYGYTF
-	TRBJ2-7	TRBD1	TRBV10-3	TGTGCCATCAGCGCCAGGGGGCAGGACGAGCAGTACTTC	CAISARGQDEQYF
-	TRBJ2-7	TRBD1	TRBV29-1	TGCAGCGTAACGGGACAGATCTACGAGCAGTACTTC	CSVTGQIYEQYF
-	TRBJ2-3	-	TRBV18	TGTGCCAGCTCACCAAGCGGGTCAGATACGCAGTATTTT	CASSPSGSDTQYF
-	TRBJ2-7	TRBD1	TRBV27	TGTGCCTGCCGTTCGGGGACAGGGTCTCTCGAGCAGTACTTC	CACRSGTGSLEQYF
-	TRBJ2-2	TRBD1	TRBV11-1	TGTGCCAGCAGCCGACAGACAGGGATCTCCGGGGAGCTGTTTTTT	CASSRQTGISGELFF
-	TRBJ2-5	TRBD2	TRBV2	TGTGCCAGCAGGAAGACGTACCTGACTAGCCCATTGCAGACCCAGTACTTC	CASRKTYLTSPLQTQYF
-	TRBJ1-1	TRBD1	TRBV23-1	TGCGCCAGCAGTCGGCCCGGACAGGGAACAAAGGTGAACACTGAAGCTTTCTTT	CASSRPGQGTKVNTEAFF
-	TRBJ2-1	-	TRBV24-1	TGTGCCACCAGTGCAACCGGGGTAGTCAATGAGCAGTTCTTC	CATSATGVVNEQFF
-	TRBJ1-1	TRBD1	TRBV7-2	TGTGCCAGCAGCTCTGACAGGGGGATATCGGCTTTCTTT	CASSSDRGISAFF
-	TRBJ2-3	-	TRBV6-1	TGTGCCAGCAGTGAAGGACTAGTCGCTCATACGCAGTATTTT	CASSEGLVAHTQYF
-	TRBJ1-3	-	TRBV2	TGTGCCAGCAGTGAATCTAAGGGACTGCTCTCTGGAAACACCATATATTTT	CASSESKGLLSGNTIYF
-	TRBJ2-5	-	TRBV5-1	TGCGCCAGCAGCCCCGCCGGGTCGCCGGGTGAGACCCAGTACTTC	CASSPAGSPGETQYF
-	TRBJ2-5	-	TRBV29-1	TGCAGCGTTGACGGCGGGGTATTAGCCCAGTACTTC	CSVDGGVLAQYF
few	TRBJ1-5	-	TRBV20-1	TGCAGTGCTAGTCCGGGTTACGCCAATCAGCCCCAGCATTTT	CSASPGYANQPQHF
-	TRBJ2-3	-	TRBV6-1	TGTGCCAGCAGTGAAGCGCGTCTCGATAGGAACAGACCTAGCACAGATACGCAGTATTTT	CASSEARLDRNRPSTDTQYF
once	TRBJ1-2	-	TRBV7-9	TGTGCCAGCAGCTTAGTTGGGAGGCCTAACTATGGCTACACCTTC	CASSLVGRPNYGYTF